A single sample is the source of the 15 T cell receptor beta chains below, sequenced in a study of Graves' ophthalmopathy and Graves' hyperthyroidism. Beta-chain TCR CDR3 regions were amplified from RNA transcripts. HTBI primers were used in a first-round RT-PCR, which preceded a second-round multiplex PCR. TCRdb recomputed calls from the multiplex PCR reads with MiXCR, one row per CDR3 protein. The table lists 1 million to 1.3 million distinct CDR3 sequences, about 38% of them singletons. The sequenced material came from peripheral blood or thyroid tissue (not recorded which). The receptors here all came from an adult man with Graves' hyperthyroidism.

This clonotype was found once. The chain couples TRBV11-2 to TRBJ1-2; 9 nucleotides line up with TRBD1. The CDR3 is 19 amino acids. Germline CDR1 reads SGHAT; CDR2 reads FQNNGV. Trimming cost V 0 bases and J 4 bases; bases outside gene matches: 15. CDR3 region: CASSLEGWDRVKTCYGYTF. CDR3 DNA sequence: TGTGCCAGCAGCTTAGAAGGTTGGGACAGGGTGAAGACCTGCTATGGCTACACCTTC.

This clonotype was picked up one time. CDR3 sequence reads: CASSLGTSGTAEKLFF. The CDR3 DNA follows: TGCGCCAGCAGCTTGGGGACTAGCGGTACAGCTGAAAAACTGTTTTTT. The genes are TRBV5-1 and TRBJ1-4; D remains ambiguous. The V gene's germline CDR1 is SGHRS and CDR2 YFSETQ. This CDR3 is 16 amino acids long. Trimming left V 0 bases short and J 7 bases short, with 16 bases between.

As concerns this clonotype: A much larger clone is a single base away; this may be a read error. The rearrangement joins TRBV7-6 to TRBJ1-3; perhaps TRBD1 as D (6 bases). V shed 5 bases and J shed 4 bases, with 30 bases lying between them. Looked up from germline, CDR1 is SGHVS and CDR2 is FNYEAQ. The CDR3 length is 20 residues. Here the CDR3 reads CASSLIPRQAHKDSGNTIYF. CDR3 nucleotide sequence: TGTGCCAGCAGCCTAATCCCGAGACAGGCTCATAAAGACTCAGGAAACACCATATATTTT.

In its sample, this clonotype was seen many times. The chain joins TRBV6-5 to TRBJ2-7; the D gene is possibly TRBD1 (5 bases). V was pared by 6 bases and J by 3 bases, with 15 bases between. Germline V gene sequence: CDR1 MNHEY, CDR2 SVGAGI. The length of the CDR3 is 14 residues. As DNA, the CDR3 is TGTGCCAGCAGAAGGGCCCTAGACAGCTACGAGCAGTACTTC. Translation gives CASRRALDSYEQYF.

This clonotype was seen a few times. The chain employs TRBV6-5 and TRBJ1-4; D possibly corresponds to TRBD1 (5 bases). CDR3 size: 15 residues. Germline lookup yields CDR1 MNHEY and CDR2 SVGAGI. Trimming removed 5 bases from V and 6 bases from J, with 16 bases in between. The chain's CDR3 is CASSIPTDVDEKLFF. CDR3 coding DNA: TGTGCCAGCAGTATACCGACAGACGTCGATGAAAAACTGTTTTTT.

With regard to this clonotype: One end of the junction varies from germline; a read error may be responsible. This rearrangement joins TRBV19 to TRBJ2-2; 9 nucleotides match TRBD1. This CDR3 is built from 16 residues. The germline gives CDR1 LNHDA, CDR2 SQIVND (reference sequence). The DNA of the CDR3 is TGTGCCAGTAAATCGCAAGGACAGGGGAACACTGGGGAGCTGTTTTTT. It translates to CASKSQGQGNTGELFF.

This chain uses TRBV25-1 with TRBJ1-5, with a tentative D call TRBD1 (5 bases). CDR3 size: 13 residues. V lost 8 bases and J 7 bases, leaving 15 bases between the germline ends. The germline V gene has CDR1 MGHDK and CDR2 SYGVNS. The chain's CDR3 is CASSPRDLQPQHF. The CDR3 DNA reads as TGTGCCAGCTCACCAAGGGACCTCCAGCCCCAGCATTTT.

Ten or more counts support this clonotype. V gene TRBV7-2 combines with J gene TRBJ1-4, with 10 bases identical to TRBD1. V lost 0 bases and J lost 0; bases outside the gene matches: 7. This CDR3 is 19 amino acids long. The germline gives CDR1 SGHTA, CDR2 FQGNSA. The CDR3 DNA follows: TGTGCCAGCAGCTTAGCGCGAGGGACAGGGGCGACAACTAATGAAAAACTGTTTTTT. Encoded protein: CASSLARGTGATTNEKLFF.

This chain joins TRBV15 and TRBJ1-4; D might be TRBD1 (5 bases). CDR3 length: 16 residues. Trimming pared 3 bases from V and 0 bases from J, leaving 11 bases between. CDR1 LNHNV and CDR2 YYDKDF come from the germline V gene (reference sequence). CDR3 DNA: TGTGCCACCAGCAGGGAACAGACAGCAACTAATGAAAAACTGTTTTTT. Protein product: CATSREQTATNEKLFF.

This clonotype has more than one count but fewer than ten. DNA for the CDR3: TGTGCCAGCAGTTTTTCCGCTAGTGGCTACACCTTC. Translated, it gives CASSFSASGYTF. The chain employs TRBV12-3 or TRBV12-4 and TRBJ1-2; the D is unclear. The CDR3 has 12 amino acids. Trimming took off 3 bases at V and 7 bases at J, with 9 bases between the two ends.

Remarks on this clonotype: Mismatch with germline at one junction end may stem from a read error. The rearrangement uses TRBV10-3 and TRBJ2-5; D assignment may be TRBD1 or TRBD2 (5 bases each). There are 17 residues in the CDR3. The germline CDR1 and CDR2 sequences are ENHRY and SYGVKD. CDR3 amino acids: CASSYDRSGRYQETQYF. For the CDR3, the DNA is TGTGCCAGCAGTTACGACAGATCGGGAAGGTACCAAGAGACCCAGTACTTC.

This clonotype was picked up many times. A read error may account for a junction end that differs from germline. This chain links TRBV5-1 with TRBJ2-5; D possibly matches TRBD1 or TRBD2 (6 bases each). Germline assignment: CDR1 SGHRS and CDR2 YFSETQ. The length of the CDR3 is 13 residues. CDR3: CASSIQGGETQYF. CDR3 sequence (DNA): TGTGCCAGTAGCATACAGGGAGGAGAGACCCAGTACTTC.

In this sample, this clonotype turned up a few times. This chain connects TRBV20-1 to TRBJ1-1; no firm D call. The V end was cut by 3 bases, the J end by 0 bases, with 5 bases between. CDR3 length: 12 amino acids. Looked up from germline, CDR1 is DFQATT and CDR2 is SNEGSKA (reference sequence). CDR3 sequence (DNA): TGCAGTGCTAGCTTTTTGAACACTGAAGCTTTCTTT. Amino acids: CSASFLNTEAFF.

Worth noting for this clonotype: It is unclear where the CDR3 begins or ends on the DNA, so no DNA is shown, and the CDR3 is as TCRdb lists it. CDR3 sequence: CSVGDGNF. V gene TRBV29-1 combines with J gene TRBJ2-5; the table calls TRBD1, which could not be checked here. Counting both end residues, the CDR3 totals 8 amino acids. The germline V gene encodes CDR1 SQVTM and CDR2 ANQGSEA.

This chain links TRBV12-3 or TRBV12-4 with TRBJ2-5; tentatively, D is TRBD2 (5 bases). V gave up 5 bases and J gave up 1 base, with 14 bases separating them. The length of the CDR3 is 15 residues. The CDR3 DNA reads as TGTGCCAGCAGTCGGGGTTCACGGATCCAAGAGACCCAGTACTTC. This sequence encodes CASSRGSRIQETQYF.